This TCR beta chain was identified in a study of T cells in Graves' hyperthyroidism and ophthalmopathy. Study-level background: Pretreatment peripheral blood was obtained at initial diagnosis.

The investigators amplified TCR beta CDR3 regions from RNA transcripts. Researchers ran a first-round RT-PCR on the TCR CDR3 using the HTBI primer set. Each CDR3 protein gets one entry after TCRdb re-called the multiplex PCR reads with MiXCR. The sample lists 360,000 or so distinct CDR3 sequences; approximately 18% were seen once. Many counts were recorded for this clonotype. This CDR3 has 10 residues. CDR1 and CDR2 from the germline V gene are GTSNPN and SVGIG (reference sequence). Deletions cut 8 bases from V and 5 bases from J, with 10 bases between. Inclusion characteristics of ophthalmopathy patients comprised a Clinical Activity Score of at least 3, a NOSPECS grade of at least 4, and duration under 3 months.

Sequences were obtained from blood. V is TRBV30 and J is TRBJ2-7, with no clear D. This clonotype originated in a woman between 35 and 50 years old with Graves' ophthalmopathy. CDR3 DNA sequence: TGTGCCGCCGGTGAGCACGAGCAGTACTTC. Amino acid sequence: CAAGEHEQYF.